The sequence of this T cell receptor (beta chain) was determined in a study of blood T cell repertoires in COVID-19. Turning to the study itself: COVID-19 samples collected from the United States, Italy and Spain covered acute and convalescent phases. Sources were T cells, B-cell-depleted T cells, or PBMCs; the material itself was cDNA or gDNA.

The CDR3 covers 20 residues. The V gene end was trimmed by 4 bases and the J gene end by 0 bases; junction bases not matched to a gene: 13. Germline V gene lookup returns CDR1 MGHRA and CDR2 YSYEKL. In the original processing: Amplification from reference gene primers served as the basis for estimated nucleated cell counts. The assay was immunoSEQ multiplex PCR, and TCRdb's table has in-frame clones only and misses some. V, J and clone size reflect that table, while D and trimming were determined from the DNA. The repertoire consists of roughly 170,000 clones, with under 80% occurring once and the leading ten covering less than 3%.

The receptor was isolated from a woman of 80 years or more with acute or convalescent COVID-19. The sample was peripheral blood. V is TRBV4-1 and J is TRBJ2-2; 11 bases line up with TRBD2. CDR3 sequence (DNA): TGCGCCAGCAGCCTTGGATTGGGGCTAGCGGGAGGCACGAACACCGGGGAGCTGTTTTTT. It specifies CASSLGLGLAGGTNTGELFF.